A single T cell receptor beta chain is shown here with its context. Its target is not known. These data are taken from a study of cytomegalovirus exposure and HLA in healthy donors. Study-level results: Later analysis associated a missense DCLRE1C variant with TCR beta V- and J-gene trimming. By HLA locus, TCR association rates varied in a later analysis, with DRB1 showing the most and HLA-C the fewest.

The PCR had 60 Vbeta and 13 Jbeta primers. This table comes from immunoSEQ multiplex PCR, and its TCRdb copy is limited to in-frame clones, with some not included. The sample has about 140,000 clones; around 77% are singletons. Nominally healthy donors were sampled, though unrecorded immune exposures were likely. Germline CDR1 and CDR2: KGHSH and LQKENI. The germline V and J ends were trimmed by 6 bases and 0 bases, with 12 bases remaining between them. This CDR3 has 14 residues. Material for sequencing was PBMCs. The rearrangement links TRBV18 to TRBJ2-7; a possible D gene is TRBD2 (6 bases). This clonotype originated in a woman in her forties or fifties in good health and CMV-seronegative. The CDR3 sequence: CASSLARGSYEQYF. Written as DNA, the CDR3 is TGTGCCAGCTCCCTAGCGCGGGGCTCCTACGAGCAGTACTTC.